A selection of T cell receptor beta chains follows, all from one sample in a study of shared clonotypes between healthy human individuals. Assay: immunoSEQ multiplex PCR; the TCRdb copy retains only in-frame clones and omits some. This sample has hundreds of thousands of clones; roughly three quarters occur once, and the top ten carry roughly 13%. Sequencing was done on a sample of PBMCs. These receptors were obtained from a woman aged 40 to 50 in good health. Some clones in this sample may be carry-over from other donors' samples. The CDR3 runs from the conserved cysteine through the conserved F or W. Each record gives: V gene, clone size, D gene, J gene, CDR3 DNA, CDR3 protein. A D gene is named only where the DNA matches it firmly. Not every row has a clone size; where given, it reads once, few, many or a size class.

TRBV11-2,few,-,TRBJ1-1,TGTGCCAGCAGTTTAGGTGGGAGGATTAACACTGAAGCTTTCTTT,CASSLGGRINTEAFF
TRBV28,-,-,TRBJ1-3,TGTGCCAGCGGAATGGGTAACACCATATATTTT,CASGMGNTIYF
TRBV9,-,-,TRBJ1-3,TGTGCCAGCAGCGTACTAGGGGCCCTCGGAAACACCATATATTTT,CASSVLGALGNTIYF
TRBV25-1,-,-,TRBJ1-4,TGTGCCAGCAGCTACACGGGTTTCGATGAAAAACTGTTTTTT,CASSYTGFDEKLFF
TRBV30,once,TRBD1,TRBJ2-1,TGTGCCTGGAGTAAGCGGGACAGGGTCAATGAGCAGTTCTTC,CAWSKRDRVNEQFF
TRBV5-5,-,TRBD2,TRBJ2-7,TGTGCCAGCAGCCAGGGACTAGCGGGAGTTATGGAGCAGTACTTC,CASSQGLAGVMEQYF
TRBV7-6,-,-,TRBJ2-1,TGTGCCAGCAGCTTAGGTAGGAATGAGCAGTTCTTC,CASSLGRNEQFF
TRBV6-1,-,-,TRBJ1-5,TGTGCCAGCAGTGAATCAGGGGCGGGGAGCAATCAGCCCCAGCATTTT,CASSESGAGSNQPQHF
TRBV6-5,-,TRBD2,TRBJ2-1,TGTGCCAGCCAACTAGCGGGAGGGCCTAGAAATGAGCAGTTCTTC,CASQLAGGPRNEQFF
TRBV5-1,few,TRBD2,TRBJ2-7,TGCGCCAGCAGGTTGGCTAGCGGGATGTACGAGCAGTACTTC,CASRLASGMYEQYF
TRBV30,few,-,TRBJ1-1,TGTGCCTGGAGGACTACAGCGAACACTGAAGCTTTCTTT,CAWRTTANTEAFF
TRBV27,-,-,TRBJ2-7,TGTGCCAGCAGCAGTCAGACGGGACTGGTCTCCTACGAGCAGTACTTC,CASSSQTGLVSYEQYF
TRBV7-2,-,-,TRBJ2-2,TGTGCCAGCAGCCTTGGAGGCAGCCGGAACACCGGGGAGCTGTTTTTT,CASSLGGSRNTGELFF
TRBV18,-,-,TRBJ1-4,TGTGCCAGCTCACCCCGACAGGCAACTAATGAAAAACTGTTTTTT,CASSPRQATNEKLFF
TRBV20-1,-,-,TRBJ1-2,TGCGGTCGGAGGGACTACACCTTC,CGRRDYTF
TRBV5-1,few,TRBD2,TRBJ2-2,TGCGCCAGCAGTCTAGCGGGAGAGGGGATCGGGGAGCTGTTTTTT,CASSLAGEGIGELFF
TRBV30,once,TRBD1,TRBJ1-6,TGTGCCTGGAGTCGAGGGGGCAACTCACCCCTCCACTTT,CAWSRGGNSPLHF
TRBV9,-,TRBD2,TRBJ2-1,TGTGCCAGCAGCGTAGGTAGCGGGCCCTACAATGAGCAGTTCTTC,CASSVGSGPYNEQFF
TRBV9,-,-,TRBJ2-1,TGTGCCAGCAGCGTAACCGGGAACTCCTACAATGAGCAGTTCTTC,CASSVTGNSYNEQFF
TRBV19,-,TRBD1,TRBJ2-5,TGTGCCAGTGGACTCCGGGACAGGGGGCATGAGACCCAGTACTTC,CASGLRDRGHETQYF
TRBV18,-,-,TRBJ2-3,TGTGCCAGCTCACCACCAGGGGGCACAGATACGCAGTATTTT,CASSPPGGTDTQYF
TRBV19,-,TRBD2,TRBJ2-7,TGTGCCAGTAGTATACAGGGCGGGGGCGAGCAGTACTTC,CASSIQGGGEQYF
TRBV4-1,-,-,TRBJ1-1,TGCGCCAGCAGCACCCCTGTCAGGAACACTGAAGCTTTCTTT,CASSTPVRNTEAFF
TRBV10-1,-,-,TRBJ2-5,TGCGCCAGCAGTGAGAGGGAATTAGTGCTTCGAGAGACCCAGTACTTC,CASSERELVLRETQYF
TRBV27,-,-,TRBJ1-2,TGTGCCAGCAGTCCACGGTCTAACTATGGCTACACCTTC,CASSPRSNYGYTF
TRBV6-6,-,-,TRBJ1-1,TGTGCCAGCAGTTCCGGGGTAACTGAAGCTTTCTTT,CASSSGVTEAFF
TRBV4-3,many,-,TRBJ2-3,TGCGCCAGCAGCCAGGAGCTTAGAGGGACAGATACGCAGTATTTT,CASSQELRGTDTQYF
TRBV5-1,-,-,TRBJ2-3,TGCGCCAGCAGGTCTGCAGATACGCAGTATTTT,CASRSADTQYF
TRBV7-2,once,-,TRBJ2-2,TGTGCCAGCAGCTCCCAGTGGGGGGCCGGGGAGCTGTTTTTT,CASSSQWGAGELFF
TRBV28,-,-,TRBJ2-3,TGTGCCAGCAGTCAACAACGAACGGGTTCGGGTGTGTCGGATACGCAGTATTTT,CASSQQRTGSGVSDTQYF
TRBV6-5,-,TRBD2,TRBJ2-1,TGTGCCAGCAGAGGACTAGCGGAGGGGTACAATGAGCAGTTCTTC,CASRGLAEGYNEQFF
TRBV6-5,few,-,TRBJ1-1,TGTGCCAGCAGTTACGCTGGGGGGGCCGGATCTGAAGCTTTCTTT,CASSYAGGAGSEAFF
TRBV4-1,-,TRBD2,TRBJ2-7,TGCGCCAGCAGCCAAGCCCCCCCCACTAGCGGGAGTAGAAACGAGCAGTACTTC,CASSQAPPTSGSRNEQYF
TRBV5-1,-,TRBD1,TRBJ2-3,TGCGCCAGCAGCTTTCGGTGGGACTTGGGACAGGGAGAGTTGGGATCAGGATCAGATACGCAGTATTTT,CASSFRWDLGQGELGSGSDTQYF
TRBV11-2,once,-,TRBJ2-3,TGTGCCAGCAGCCCCCCTGGAGAGGCGGGTTTAGATACGCAGTATTTT,CASSPPGEAGLDTQYF
TRBV18,many,TRBD1,TRBJ1-1,TGTGCCAGCTCACCACGACAGGGAGGGAACACTGAAGCTTTCTTT,CASSPRQGGNTEAFF
TRBV4-2,once,TRBD2,TRBJ2-3,TGTGCCAGCAGCCAAACTAGCGGGAGGGCCGACGATACGCAGTATTTT,CASSQTSGRADDTQYF
TRBV29-1,once,TRBD2,TRBJ2-4,TGCAGCGTTGATCATCCGGGAGGGCTTGACATTCAGTACTTC,CSVDHPGGLDIQYF
TRBV29-1,-,TRBD1,TRBJ2-7,TGCAGCGTTACGCCAATACAGGGGGCGCTTGACGAGCAGTACTTC,CSVTPIQGALDEQYF
TRBV28,-,TRBD1,TRBJ1-1,TGTGCCAGCAGTTCTAGGGACAGGTGGAGAGCTTTCTTT,CASSSRDRWRAFF
TRBV9,few,TRBD1,TRBJ2-3,TGTGCCAGCAGCGTAGGGGTCGGGACAGGCACAGATACGCAGTATTTT,CASSVGVGTGTDTQYF
TRBV11-3,-,TRBD2,TRBJ2-7,TGTGCCAGCAGCCGAGGACTAGCGGGAGTCGACGAGCAGTACTTC,CASSRGLAGVDEQYF